The rows below give T cell receptor beta chains drawn from one sample of a study of blood T cell repertoires in COVID-19. Sequencing was performed with immunoSEQ multiplex PCR; in TCRdb, only in-frame clones are kept and a portion is missing. The sample yields under 70,000 clones, more than 65% seen once. Sequenced input: peripheral blood. All receptors derive from a woman aged 80 or over with active or convalescent COVID-19. The CDR3 runs from the conserved cysteine through the conserved F or W. The order of the fields is clone size, V gene, CDR3 length, CDR3 protein. Size tells how often a clone was seen (once, few, many) or the class of an expanded clone, and some rows leave it out.

abundance: few; v_gene: TRBV30; len: 16; CDR3aa: CAWSRLASSYNSPLHF
abundance: NA; v_gene: TRBV6-5; len: 13; CDR3aa: CASSLQGNTEAFF
abundance: NA; v_gene: TRBV7-3; len: 18; CDR3aa: CASSLQGGGASFADTQYF
abundance: NA; v_gene: TRBV27; len: 15; CDR3aa: CASSRRAGADQPQHF
abundance: NA; v_gene: TRBV19; len: 14; CDR3aa: CASSPGGLPRAQHF
abundance: NA; v_gene: TRBV5-1; len: 14; CDR3aa: CASSLGQGTQPQHF
abundance: NA; v_gene: TRBV6-4; len: 15; CDR3aa: CASSAGVGSYNEQFF
abundance: NA; v_gene: TRBV5-1; len: 16; CDR3aa: CASSSLGHRTNEKLFF
abundance: once; v_gene: TRBV3-1/TRBV3-2; len: 14; CDR3aa: CASSHGDRGYEQYF
abundance: NA; v_gene: TRBV19; len: 14; CDR3aa: CASSKKGAEETQYF
abundance: NA; v_gene: TRBV19; len: 19; CDR3aa: CASSPRTGGEGGSNQPQHF
abundance: few; v_gene: TRBV4-2; len: 15; CDR3aa: CASSQDRGSYYEQYF
abundance: NA; v_gene: TRBV6-5; len: 13; CDR3aa: CASRQGLDTEAFF
abundance: NA; v_gene: TRBV3-1/TRBV3-2; len: 15; CDR3aa: CASSRKGLATSEQFF
abundance: NA; v_gene: TRBV5-1; len: 14; CDR3aa: CASSLDGANYGYTF
abundance: NA; v_gene: TRBV7-9; len: 13; CDR3aa: CASSLADGTEAFF
abundance: few; v_gene: TRBV6-5; len: 11; CDR3aa: CASSFQGGYTF
abundance: once; v_gene: TRBV5-1; len: 13; CDR3aa: CASRGQDNSPLHF
abundance: NA; v_gene: TRBV2; len: 16; CDR3aa: CASSALTGHSNQPQHF
abundance: NA; v_gene: TRBV19; len: 16; CDR3aa: CASKRAGGPNTGELFF
abundance: few; v_gene: TRBV5-1; len: 15; CDR3aa: CASSSGLILNTEAFF
abundance: few; v_gene: TRBV5-1; len: 16; CDR3aa: CASSSHGRTGNYGYTF
abundance: once; v_gene: TRBV28; len: 15; CDR3aa: CASSLWSRSGNTIYF
abundance: once; v_gene: TRBV5-1; len: 16; CDR3aa: CASSANQGANTGELFF
abundance: NA; v_gene: TRBV13; len: 15; CDR3aa: CASSLVVGGNEKLFF
abundance: NA; v_gene: TRBV10-3; len: 15; CDR3aa: CAISESGQGATEAFF
abundance: few; v_gene: TRBV4-1; len: 13; CDR3aa: CASSQGEGQPQHF
abundance: once; v_gene: TRBV4-1; len: 16; CDR3aa: CASSLRGVNLNTEAFF
abundance: few; v_gene: TRBV19; len: 13; CDR3aa: CASSVTGEDEQYF
abundance: NA; v_gene: TRBV6-5; len: 14; CDR3aa: CASGSTGANTEAFF
abundance: NA; v_gene: TRBV20-1; len: 11; CDR3aa: CSAGLGAEAFF
abundance: NA; v_gene: TRBV29-1; len: 13; CDR3aa: CSGRTGLRTEAFF
abundance: NA; v_gene: TRBV10-1; len: 19; CDR3aa: CASSESGQRRQDNTGELFF
abundance: NA; v_gene: TRBV7-2; len: 16; CDR3aa: CASSKRTSGDTDTQYF
abundance: NA; v_gene: TRBV27; len: 12; CDR3aa: CASRLRNSPLHF
abundance: NA; v_gene: TRBV5-4; len: 13; CDR3aa: CASSSVGNTEAFF
abundance: NA; v_gene: TRBV9; len: 14; CDR3aa: CASSPRTGDTEQYF
abundance: NA; v_gene: TRBV10-3; len: 13; CDR3aa: CAARTMMDTEAFF
abundance: NA; v_gene: TRBV15; len: 14; CDR3aa: CATSRQGANYGYTF
abundance: NA; v_gene: TRBV19; len: 13; CDR3aa: CASSTGQGLGYTF
abundance: NA; v_gene: TRBV11-3; len: 15; CDR3aa: CASSRGLAGGLEQYF
abundance: NA; v_gene: TRBV18; len: 13; CDR3aa: CASSPGTGDEQFF
abundance: once; v_gene: TRBV9; len: 14; CDR3aa: CASSALTTGNGYTF
abundance: once; v_gene: TRBV12-3/TRBV12-4; len: 13; CDR3aa: CASSDRVDYGYTF
abundance: NA; v_gene: TRBV10-1; len: 16; CDR3aa: CASSESLLAGGDTQYF